This T cell receptor (beta chain) was profiled in a study of a mutant IDH1 vaccine in newly diagnosed glioma. On the study more broadly: Patients were given eight vaccinations, scheduled in weeks 1, 3, 5, 7, 11, 15, 19 and 23.

CDR1 is SGDLS, CDR2 YYNGEE, per germline. With 0 bases removed from V and 1 base from J, the gap between germline ends came to 7 bases. CDR3 length: 14 residues. Regarding the study as a whole: Any relationship between pseudoprogression and changes in top peripheral T cell clonotypes seemed absent.

Time point of the sample: week 11, during vaccination. Vaccination used 300 ug of mutant IDH1 20-mer peptide per dose, with topical imiquimod. Assay used: immunoSEQ multiplex PCR; TCRdb lists only in-frame clones, some missing. This sample has about 66,000 clones, with more than 80% found just once. On this clone itself: Antigen specificity is unknown.

The chain links TRBV9 to TRBJ2-5; D tentatively reads TRBD1 or TRBD2 (5 bases each). This clonotype originated in a young man with glioma. Sequenced material: PBMCs, taken from a glioma patient whose treatment included an IDH1 peptide vaccine. In nucleotides, the CDR3 is TGTGCCAGCAGCGTAGCTGGGGGCCAAGAGACCCAGTACTTC. It specifies CASSVAGGQETQYF.